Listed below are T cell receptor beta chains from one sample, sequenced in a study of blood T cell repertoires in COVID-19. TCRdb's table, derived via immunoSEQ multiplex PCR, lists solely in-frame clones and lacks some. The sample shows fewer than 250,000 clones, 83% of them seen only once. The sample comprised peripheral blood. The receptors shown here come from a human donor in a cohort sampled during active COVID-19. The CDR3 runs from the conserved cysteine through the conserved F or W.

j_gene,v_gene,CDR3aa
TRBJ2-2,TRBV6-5,CASSLEGGGPGELFF
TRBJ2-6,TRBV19,CASRLTGPGANVLTF
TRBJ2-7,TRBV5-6,CASNSPDRDSYEQYF
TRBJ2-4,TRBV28,CASRGSGSGDIQYF
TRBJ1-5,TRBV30,CAWSYTGHEGQPQHF
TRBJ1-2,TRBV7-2,CASSLAAGNYGYTF
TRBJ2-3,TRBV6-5,CASKARPDTDTQYF
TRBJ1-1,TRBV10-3,CAISQRHEGARRTEAFF
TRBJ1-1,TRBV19,CASSITVNTEAFF
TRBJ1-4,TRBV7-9,CASSLASGALHEKLFF
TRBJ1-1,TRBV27,CASSPWDKDTEAFF
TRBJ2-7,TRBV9,CASSVATSSGGSYEQYF
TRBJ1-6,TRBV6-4,CATTTNRPSRAYNSPLHF
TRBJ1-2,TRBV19,CATSMGGDYGYTF
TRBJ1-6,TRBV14,CASSQDAVVNSPLHF
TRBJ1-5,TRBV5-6,CASSRTGQGYQPQHF
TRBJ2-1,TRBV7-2,CASSPSSGGSNNEQFF